The sequence of this T cell receptor (beta chain) was determined in a study of T-cell memory formation after mild COVID-19. This clonotype showed up just a few times. TCRdb independently ran MiXCR on the 5' RACE reads; one entry per CDR3 protein. The sample holds some 290,000 distinct CDR3 sequences, around 15% seen once. The CDR3 has 15 residues. The V and J ends lost 5 bases and 0 bases respectively, with 14 bases between them. CDR1 and CDR2 from the germline V gene are SGHTA and FQGNSA. J is TRBJ2-7 and V is TRBV7-2; a weak D match, TRBD1 (6 bases). This TCR was sampled from a man aged 18-30 years who had mild COVID-19 (a few samples of this study predate the infection). Cell type and time point are not known. Material for sequencing was PBMCs or a T cell subset sorted from them (not recorded which). CDR3 sequence reads: CASSVDRYSSYEQYF. Here the CDR3 DNA reads TGTGCCAGCAGCGTCGACAGGTATAGCTCCTACGAGCAGTACTTC.